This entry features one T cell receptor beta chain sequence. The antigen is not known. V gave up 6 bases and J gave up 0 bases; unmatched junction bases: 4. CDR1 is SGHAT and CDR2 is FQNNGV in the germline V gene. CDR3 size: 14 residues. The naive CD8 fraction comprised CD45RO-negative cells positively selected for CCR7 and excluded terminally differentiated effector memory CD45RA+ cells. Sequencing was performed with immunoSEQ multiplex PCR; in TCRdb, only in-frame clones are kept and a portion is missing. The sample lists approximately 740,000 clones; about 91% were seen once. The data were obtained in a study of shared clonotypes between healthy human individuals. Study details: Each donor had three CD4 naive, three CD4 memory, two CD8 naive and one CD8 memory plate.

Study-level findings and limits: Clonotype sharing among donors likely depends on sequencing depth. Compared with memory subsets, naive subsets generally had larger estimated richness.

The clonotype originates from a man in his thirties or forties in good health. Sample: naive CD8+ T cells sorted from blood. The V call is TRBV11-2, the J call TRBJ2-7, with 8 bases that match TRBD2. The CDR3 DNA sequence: TGTGCCAGCAGTTTTAGCGGGATCTCCTACGAGCAGTACTTC. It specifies CASSFSGISYEQYF.